This T cell receptor beta chain was profiled in a study of cytomegalovirus exposure and HLA in healthy donors. The junction had 3 bases not matched to a gene; V was cut back by 1 base and J by 0 bases. The germline V gene has CDR1 SQVTM and CDR2 ANQGSEA. The CDR3 totals 14 residues. PCR was performed using 60 Vbeta and 13 Jbeta primers. Sequencing was performed with immunoSEQ multiplex PCR; in TCRdb, only in-frame clones are kept and a portion is missing. The data show approximately 190,000 clones, around 83% seen once. These donors, healthy bone marrow donors, were studied. About this clone: Its antigen is not known.

Study-wide findings and caveats: Among donors in an Asian-associated ancestry cluster, a later analysis reportedly found fewer N-insertions than the roughly 610-donor mean. Rare sequences made up most TCRs, while some public TCRs were found in many donors.

The clonotype comes from a woman between 18 and 29 years old in good health and CMV-seronegative. Sequenced: PBMCs. The chain joins TRBV29-1 to TRBJ2-7; 7 bases are a match to TRBD2. DNA of the CDR3: TGCAGCGTTGAAGGGTTAGCGGGCTCCTACGAGCAGTACTTC. Amino acids: CSVEGLAGSYEQYF.